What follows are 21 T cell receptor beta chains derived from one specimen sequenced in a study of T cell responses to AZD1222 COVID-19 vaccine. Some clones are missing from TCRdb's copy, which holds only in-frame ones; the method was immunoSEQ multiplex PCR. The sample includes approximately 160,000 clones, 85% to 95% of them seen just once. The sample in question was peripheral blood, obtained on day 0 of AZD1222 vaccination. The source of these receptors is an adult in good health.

CDR3 sequence: CASSLEALRQGAYEQYF. CDR3 nucleotides: TGTGCCAGCAGCTTAGAGGCTCTGCGGCAGGGGGCCTACGAGCAGTACTTC. The V call is TRBV11-2, the J call TRBJ2-7, with 7 bases aligning to TRBD1. The V segment lost 0 bases and the J segment 2 bases; nucleotides outside the gene matches: 10. The CDR3 is 17 residues long. The germline V gene encodes CDR1 SGHAT and CDR2 FQNNGV.

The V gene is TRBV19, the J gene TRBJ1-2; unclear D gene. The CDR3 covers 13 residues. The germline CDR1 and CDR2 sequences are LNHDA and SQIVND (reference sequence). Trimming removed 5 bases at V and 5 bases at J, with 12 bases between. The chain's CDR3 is CASSGGEEYGYTF. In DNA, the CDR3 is TGTGCCAGTAGTGGCGGGGAGGAGTATGGCTACACCTTC.

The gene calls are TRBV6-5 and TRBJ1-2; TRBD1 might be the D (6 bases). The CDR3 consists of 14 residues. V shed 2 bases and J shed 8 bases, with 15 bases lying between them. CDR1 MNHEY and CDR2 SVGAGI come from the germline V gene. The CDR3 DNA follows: TGTGCCAGCAGTTACAGATGGGGGGGCGGCGGCTACACCTTC. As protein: CASSYRWGGGGYTF.

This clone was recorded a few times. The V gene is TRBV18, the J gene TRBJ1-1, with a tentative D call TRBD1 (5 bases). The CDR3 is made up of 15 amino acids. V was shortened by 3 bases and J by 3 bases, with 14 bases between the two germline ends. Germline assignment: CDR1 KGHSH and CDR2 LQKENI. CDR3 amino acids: CASSPFSAGDTEAFF. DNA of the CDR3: TGTGCCAGCTCACCTTTTTCGGCGGGGGACACTGAAGCTTTCTTT.

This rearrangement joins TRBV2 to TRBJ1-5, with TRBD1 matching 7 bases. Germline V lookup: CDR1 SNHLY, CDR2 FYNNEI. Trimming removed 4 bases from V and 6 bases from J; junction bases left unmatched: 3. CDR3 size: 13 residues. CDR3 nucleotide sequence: TGTGCCAGCAGTGCACAGGGGTCTCAGCCCCAGCATTTT. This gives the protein CASSAQGSQPQHF. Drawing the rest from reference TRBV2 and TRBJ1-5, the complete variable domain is EPEVTQTPSHQVTQMGQEVILRCVPISNHLYFYWYRQILGQKVEFLVSFYNNEISEKSEIFDDQFSVERPDGSNFTLKIRSTKLEDSAMYFCASSAQGSQPQHFGDGTRLSIL.

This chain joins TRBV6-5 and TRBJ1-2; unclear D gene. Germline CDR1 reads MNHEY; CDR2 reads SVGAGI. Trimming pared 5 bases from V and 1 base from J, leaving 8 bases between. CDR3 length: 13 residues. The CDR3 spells CASSQQNNYGYTF. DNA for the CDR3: TGTGCCAGCAGTCAACAGAATAACTATGGCTACACCTTC.

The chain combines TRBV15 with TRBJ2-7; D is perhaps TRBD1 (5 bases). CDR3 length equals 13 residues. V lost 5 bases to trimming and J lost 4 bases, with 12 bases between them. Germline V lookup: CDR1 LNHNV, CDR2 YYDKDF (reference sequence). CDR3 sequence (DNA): TGTGCCACCAGCCAGGGTGTACAATACGAGCAGTACTTC. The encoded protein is CATSQGVQYEQYF.

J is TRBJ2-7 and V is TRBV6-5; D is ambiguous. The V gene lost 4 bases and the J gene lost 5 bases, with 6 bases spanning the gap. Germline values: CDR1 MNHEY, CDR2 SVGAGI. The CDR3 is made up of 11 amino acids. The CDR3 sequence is CASSSTHEQYF. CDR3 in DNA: TGTGCCAGCAGTTCTACCCACGAGCAGTACTTC.

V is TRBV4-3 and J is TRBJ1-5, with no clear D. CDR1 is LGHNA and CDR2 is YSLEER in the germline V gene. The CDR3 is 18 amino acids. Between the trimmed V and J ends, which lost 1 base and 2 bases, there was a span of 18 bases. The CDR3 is CASSQVRAGRDRNQPQHF. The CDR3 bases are TGCGCCAGCAGCCAAGTTCGCGCCGGGAGAGATCGCAATCAGCCCCAGCATTTT.

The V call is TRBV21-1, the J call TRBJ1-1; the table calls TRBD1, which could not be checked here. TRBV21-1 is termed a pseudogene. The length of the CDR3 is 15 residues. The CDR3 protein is CASSKGGQGNTEAFF. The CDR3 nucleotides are TGTGCCAGCAGCAAAGGGGGGCAGGGAAACACTGAAGCTTTCTTT.

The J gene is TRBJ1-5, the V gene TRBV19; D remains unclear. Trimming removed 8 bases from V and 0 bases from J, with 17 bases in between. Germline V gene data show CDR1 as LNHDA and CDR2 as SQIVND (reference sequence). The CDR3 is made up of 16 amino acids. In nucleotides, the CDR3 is TGTGCCAGTGGTGACGGACGAGTTTATAGCAATCAGCCCCAGCATTTT. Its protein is CASGDGRVYSNQPQHF.

The CDR3 DNA follows: TGTGCCAGCAGTTACTCGCCACCGGGGAGGGGCTACACCTTC. Translation: CASSYSPPGRGYTF. The chain employs TRBV6-2 or TRBV6-3 and TRBJ1-2, with no clear D. V was trimmed by 0 bases and J by 8 bases, leaving 13 bases between them. Germline-derived CDR1 and CDR2 are MNHEY and SVGEGT. The CDR3 totals 14 residues.

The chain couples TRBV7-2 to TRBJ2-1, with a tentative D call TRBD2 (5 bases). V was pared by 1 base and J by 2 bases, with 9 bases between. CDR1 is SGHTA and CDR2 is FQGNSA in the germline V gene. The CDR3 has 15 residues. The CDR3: CASSLDRGAYNEQFF. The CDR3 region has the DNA TGTGCCAGCAGCTTAGACCGGGGAGCCTACAATGAGCAGTTCTTC.

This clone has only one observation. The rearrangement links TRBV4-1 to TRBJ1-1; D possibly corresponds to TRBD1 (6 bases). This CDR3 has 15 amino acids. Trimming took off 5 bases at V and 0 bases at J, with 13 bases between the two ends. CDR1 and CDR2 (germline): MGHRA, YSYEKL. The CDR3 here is CASSYRTDMNTEAFF. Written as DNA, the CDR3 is TGCGCCAGCAGCTACCGGACAGATATGAACACTGAAGCTTTCTTT.

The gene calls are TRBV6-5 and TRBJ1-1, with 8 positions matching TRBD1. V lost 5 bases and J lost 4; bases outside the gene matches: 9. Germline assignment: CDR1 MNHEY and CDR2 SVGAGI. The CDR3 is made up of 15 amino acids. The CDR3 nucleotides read TGTGCCAGCAGTCGCGGACAGGGAATAGGCACTGAAGCTTTCTTT. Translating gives CASSRGQGIGTEAFF.

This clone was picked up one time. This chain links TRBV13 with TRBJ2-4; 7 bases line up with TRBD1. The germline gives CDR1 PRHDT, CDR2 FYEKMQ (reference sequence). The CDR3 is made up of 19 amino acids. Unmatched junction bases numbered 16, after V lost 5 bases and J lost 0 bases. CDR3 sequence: CASSLKTGLAKVAKNIQYF. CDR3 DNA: TGTGCCAGCAGCCTCAAGACAGGGTTGGCCAAAGTAGCCAAAAACATTCAGTACTTC.

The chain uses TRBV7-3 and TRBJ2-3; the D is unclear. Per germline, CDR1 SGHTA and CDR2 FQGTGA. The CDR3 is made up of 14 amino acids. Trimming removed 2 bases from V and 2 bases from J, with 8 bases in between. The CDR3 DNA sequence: TGTGCCAGCAGCTTACTAGTGTTCACAGATACGCAGTATTTT. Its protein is CASSLLVFTDTQYF.

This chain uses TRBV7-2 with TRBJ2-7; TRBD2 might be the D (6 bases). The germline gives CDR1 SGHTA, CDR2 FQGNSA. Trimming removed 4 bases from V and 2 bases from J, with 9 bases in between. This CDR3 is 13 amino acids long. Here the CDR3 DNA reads TGTGCCAGCAGCTCCCGGGGGACCTACGAGCAGTACTTC. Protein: CASSSRGTYEQYF.

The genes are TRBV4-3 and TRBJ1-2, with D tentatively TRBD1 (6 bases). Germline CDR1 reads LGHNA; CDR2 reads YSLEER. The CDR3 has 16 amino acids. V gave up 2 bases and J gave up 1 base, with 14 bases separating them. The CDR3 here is CASSQTLGRGNYGYTF. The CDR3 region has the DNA TGCGCCAGCAGCCAAACTCTTGGCAGGGGTAACTATGGCTACACCTTC.

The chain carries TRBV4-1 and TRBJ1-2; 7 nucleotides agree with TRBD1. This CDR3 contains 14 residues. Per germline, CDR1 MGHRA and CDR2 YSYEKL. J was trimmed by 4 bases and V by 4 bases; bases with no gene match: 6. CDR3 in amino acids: CASSLMGQSYGYTF. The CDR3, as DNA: TGCGCCAGCAGCCTCATGGGACAGAGCTATGGCTACACCTTC.

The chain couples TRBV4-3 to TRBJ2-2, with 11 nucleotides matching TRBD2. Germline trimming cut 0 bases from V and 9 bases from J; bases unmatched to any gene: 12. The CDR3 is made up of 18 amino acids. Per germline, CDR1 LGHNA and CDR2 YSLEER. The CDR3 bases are TGCGCCAGCAGCCAAGATAGCGGGGGGGCCTCTCTCTACTGGGAGCTGTTTTTT. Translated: CASSQDSGGASLYWELFF.